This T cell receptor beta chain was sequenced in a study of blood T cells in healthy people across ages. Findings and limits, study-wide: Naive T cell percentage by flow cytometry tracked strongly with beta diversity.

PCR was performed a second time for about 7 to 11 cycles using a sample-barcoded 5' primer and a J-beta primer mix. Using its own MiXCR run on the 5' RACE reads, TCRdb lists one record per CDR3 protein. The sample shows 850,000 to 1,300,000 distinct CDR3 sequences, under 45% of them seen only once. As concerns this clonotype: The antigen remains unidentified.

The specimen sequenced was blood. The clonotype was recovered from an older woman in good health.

CDR3 amino acids: CASSLWIYGYTF. Written as DNA, the CDR3 is TGTGCCAGCAGTTTATGGATCTATGGCTACACCTTC. V and J are TRBV12-3 or TRBV12-4 and TRBJ1-2; D not certain. The ends were cut back, 2 bases at V and 4 bases at J, with 5 bases in the middle. The CDR3 is 12 residues long.